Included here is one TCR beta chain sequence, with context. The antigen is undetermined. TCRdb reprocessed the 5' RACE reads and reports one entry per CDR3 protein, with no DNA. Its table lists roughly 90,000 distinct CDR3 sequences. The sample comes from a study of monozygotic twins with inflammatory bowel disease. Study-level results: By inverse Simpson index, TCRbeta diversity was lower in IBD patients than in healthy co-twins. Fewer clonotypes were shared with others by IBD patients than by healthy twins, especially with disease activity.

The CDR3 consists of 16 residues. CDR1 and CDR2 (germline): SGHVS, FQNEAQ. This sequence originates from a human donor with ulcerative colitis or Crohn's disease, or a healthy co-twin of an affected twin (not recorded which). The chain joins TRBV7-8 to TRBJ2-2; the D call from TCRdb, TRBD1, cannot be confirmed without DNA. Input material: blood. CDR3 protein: CASSLRGTARTGELFF.